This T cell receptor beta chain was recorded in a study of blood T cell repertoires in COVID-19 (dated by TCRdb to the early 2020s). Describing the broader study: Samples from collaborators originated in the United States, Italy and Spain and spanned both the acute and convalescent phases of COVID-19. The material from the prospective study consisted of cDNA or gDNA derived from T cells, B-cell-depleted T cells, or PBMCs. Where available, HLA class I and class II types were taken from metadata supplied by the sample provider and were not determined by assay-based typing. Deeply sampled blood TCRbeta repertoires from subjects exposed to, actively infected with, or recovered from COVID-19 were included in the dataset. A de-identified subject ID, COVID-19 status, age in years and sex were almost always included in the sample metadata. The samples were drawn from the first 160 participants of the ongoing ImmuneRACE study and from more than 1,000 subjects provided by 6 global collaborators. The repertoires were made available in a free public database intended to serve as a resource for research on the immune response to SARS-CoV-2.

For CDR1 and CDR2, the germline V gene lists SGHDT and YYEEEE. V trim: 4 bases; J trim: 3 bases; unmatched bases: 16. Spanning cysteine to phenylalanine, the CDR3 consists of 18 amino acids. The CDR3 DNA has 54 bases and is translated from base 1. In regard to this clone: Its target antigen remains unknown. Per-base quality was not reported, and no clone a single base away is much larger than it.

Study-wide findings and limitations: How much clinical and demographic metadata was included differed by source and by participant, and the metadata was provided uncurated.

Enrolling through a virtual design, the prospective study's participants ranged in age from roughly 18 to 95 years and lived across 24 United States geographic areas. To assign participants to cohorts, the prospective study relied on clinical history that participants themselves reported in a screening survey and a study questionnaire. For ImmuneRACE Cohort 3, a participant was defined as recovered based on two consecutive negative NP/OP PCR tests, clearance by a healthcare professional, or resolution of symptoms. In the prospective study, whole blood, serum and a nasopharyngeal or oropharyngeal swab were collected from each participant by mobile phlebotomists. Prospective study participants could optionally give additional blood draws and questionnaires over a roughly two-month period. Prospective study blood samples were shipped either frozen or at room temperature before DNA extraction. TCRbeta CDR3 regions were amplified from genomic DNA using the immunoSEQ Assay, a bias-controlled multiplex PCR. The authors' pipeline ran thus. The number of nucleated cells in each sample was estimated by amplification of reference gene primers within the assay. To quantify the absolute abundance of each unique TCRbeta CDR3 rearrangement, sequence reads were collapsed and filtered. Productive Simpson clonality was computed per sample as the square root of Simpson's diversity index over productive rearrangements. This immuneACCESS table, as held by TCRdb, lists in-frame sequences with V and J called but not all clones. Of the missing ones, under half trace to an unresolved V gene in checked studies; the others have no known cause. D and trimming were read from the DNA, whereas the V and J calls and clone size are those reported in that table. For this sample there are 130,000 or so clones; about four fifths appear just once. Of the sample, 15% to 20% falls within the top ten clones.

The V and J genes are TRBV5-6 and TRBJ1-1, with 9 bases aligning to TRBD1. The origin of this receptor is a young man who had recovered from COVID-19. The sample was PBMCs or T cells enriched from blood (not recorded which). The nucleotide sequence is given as TGTGCCAGCAGCACAAACCGGGACAGGGCCCCTGAAGACACTGAAGCTTTCTTT. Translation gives CASSTNRDRAPEDTEAFF.